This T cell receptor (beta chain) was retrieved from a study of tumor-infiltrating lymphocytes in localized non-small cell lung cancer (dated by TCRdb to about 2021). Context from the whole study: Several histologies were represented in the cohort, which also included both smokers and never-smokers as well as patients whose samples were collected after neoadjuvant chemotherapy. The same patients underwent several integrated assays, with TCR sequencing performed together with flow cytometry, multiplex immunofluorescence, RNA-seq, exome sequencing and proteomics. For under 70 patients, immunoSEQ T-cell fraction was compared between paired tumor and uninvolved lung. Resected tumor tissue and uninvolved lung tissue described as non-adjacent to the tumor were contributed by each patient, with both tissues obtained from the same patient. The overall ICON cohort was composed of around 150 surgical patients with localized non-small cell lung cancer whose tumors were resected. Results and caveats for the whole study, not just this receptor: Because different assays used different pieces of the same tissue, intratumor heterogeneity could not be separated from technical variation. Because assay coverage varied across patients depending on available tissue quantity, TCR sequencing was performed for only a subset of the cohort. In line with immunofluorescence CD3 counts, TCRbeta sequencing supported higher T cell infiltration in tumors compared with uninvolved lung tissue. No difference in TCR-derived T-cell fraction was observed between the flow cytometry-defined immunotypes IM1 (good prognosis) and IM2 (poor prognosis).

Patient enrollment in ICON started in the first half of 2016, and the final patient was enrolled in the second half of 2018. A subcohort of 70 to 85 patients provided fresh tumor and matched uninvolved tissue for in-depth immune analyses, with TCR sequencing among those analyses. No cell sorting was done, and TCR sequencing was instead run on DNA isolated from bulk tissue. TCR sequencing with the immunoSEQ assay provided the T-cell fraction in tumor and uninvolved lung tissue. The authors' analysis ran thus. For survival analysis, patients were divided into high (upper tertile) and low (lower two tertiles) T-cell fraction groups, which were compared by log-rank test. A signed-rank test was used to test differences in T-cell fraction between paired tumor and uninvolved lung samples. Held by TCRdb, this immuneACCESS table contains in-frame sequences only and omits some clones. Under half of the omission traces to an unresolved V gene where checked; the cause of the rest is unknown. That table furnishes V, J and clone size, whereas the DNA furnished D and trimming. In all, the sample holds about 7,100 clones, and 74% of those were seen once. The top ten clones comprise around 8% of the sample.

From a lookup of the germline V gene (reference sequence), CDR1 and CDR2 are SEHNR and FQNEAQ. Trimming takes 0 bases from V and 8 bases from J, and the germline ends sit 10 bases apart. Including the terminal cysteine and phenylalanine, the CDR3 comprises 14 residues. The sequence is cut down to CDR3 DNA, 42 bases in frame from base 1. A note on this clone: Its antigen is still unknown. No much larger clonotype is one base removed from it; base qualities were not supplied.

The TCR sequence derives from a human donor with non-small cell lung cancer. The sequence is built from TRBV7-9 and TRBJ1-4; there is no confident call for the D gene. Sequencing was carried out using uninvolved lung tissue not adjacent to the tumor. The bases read TGTGCCAGCAGCTTAGCAGTCGGGTCCGAAAAACTGTTTTTT. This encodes CASSLAVGSEKLFF.